This T cell receptor beta chain was observed in a study of T cell responses to AZD1222 COVID-19 vaccine. General study findings and limits: Only six people who got AZD1222 tested seropositive at baseline. Spike-specific TCR breadth and depth rose after two AZD1222 doses.

Of note for this clone: Its specificity is unknown.

The repertoire was sequenced with immunoSEQ multiplex PCR; TCRdb's copy has only in-frame clones and lacks some. The data contain around 180,000 clones, 88% of them singletons. CDR1 and CDR2 from the germline V gene are KGHSH and LQKENI. The CDR3 is made up of 19 amino acids. Trimming pared 1 base from V and 0 bases from J, leaving 16 bases between. The source material was peripheral blood, sampled 28 days after the second AZD1222 dose. This chain links TRBV18 with TRBJ2-6; possible D gene TRBD2, 7 bases. The receptor was derived from an adult who received the AZD1222 COVID-19 vaccine. CDR3 sequence: CASSPRRGGRFSGANVLTF. As DNA, the CDR3 is TGTGCCAGCTCACCACGGAGGGGGGGCCGTTTCTCTGGGGCCAACGTCCTGACTTTC.